This T cell receptor beta chain comes out of a study of early T cells in non-severe SARS-CoV-2 infection. The junction had 14 bases not matched to a gene; V was cut back by 5 bases and J by 2 bases. The CDR3 extends over 17 amino acids. In germline, CDR1 is SGDLS, CDR2 YYNGEE. TCRdb passed the 5' RACE reads through MiXCR, listing each CDR3 protein once. The sample gives roughly 100,000 distinct CDR3 sequences, approximately 12% of which show up once; approximately 4.7% is in the top ten. This receptor was obtained from an adult who was a healthcare worker with PCR-confirmed SARS-CoV-2 infection or an uninfected control (not recorded which). V and J are TRBV9 and TRBJ2-3; 7 nucleotides align to TRBD2. Here the sequenced sample was whole blood, taken at baseline. CDR3 sequence reads: CASSEGPLAAYTDTQYF. CDR3 DNA sequence: TGTGCCAGCAGTGAGGGACCGCTAGCGGCCTACACAGATACGCAGTATTTT.